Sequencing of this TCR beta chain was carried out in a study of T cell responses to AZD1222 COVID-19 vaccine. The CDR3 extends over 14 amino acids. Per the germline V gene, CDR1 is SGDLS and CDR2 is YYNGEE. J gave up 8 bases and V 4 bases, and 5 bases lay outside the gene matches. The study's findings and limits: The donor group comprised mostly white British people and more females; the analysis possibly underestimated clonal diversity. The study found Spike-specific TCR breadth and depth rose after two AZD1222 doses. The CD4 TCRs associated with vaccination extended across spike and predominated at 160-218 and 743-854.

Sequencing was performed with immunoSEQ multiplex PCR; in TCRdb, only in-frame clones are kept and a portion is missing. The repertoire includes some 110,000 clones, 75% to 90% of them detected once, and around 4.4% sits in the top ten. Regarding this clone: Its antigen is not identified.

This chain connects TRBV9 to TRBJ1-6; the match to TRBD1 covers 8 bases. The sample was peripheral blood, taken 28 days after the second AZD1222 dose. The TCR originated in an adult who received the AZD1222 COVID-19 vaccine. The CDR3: CASSRGQGYSPLHF. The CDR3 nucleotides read TGTGCCAGCAGCCGAGGACAGGGCTATTCACCCCTCCACTTT.